This T cell receptor (beta chain) appears in the sequencing data of a study of Ad26.COV2.S vaccination and SARS-CoV-2 variants. Produced via immunoSEQ multiplex PCR; TCRdb's table is partial and in-frame only. The table records about 350,000 clones, roughly 94% of them present only once. V gave up 7 bases and J gave up 10 bases, with 17 bases separating them. CDR3 length: 14 amino acids. Germline V gene data show CDR1 as LGHNT and CDR2 as FRNRAP. The sample holds a few counts of this clone. As yet, its antigen is unknown. Points from the study as a whole: Breadth, reportedly substantial, characterized the spike-specific CD8+ and CD4+ T cell responses after vaccination. Similar non-spike TCR breadth was observed in recipients of vaccine and of placebo.

The chain combines TRBV12-5 with TRBJ1-6, with D uncertain. The sequencing here drew on peripheral blood, taken after recovery from COVID-19. The source of this sequence is a human donor who had recovered from COVID-19. CDR3 sequence: CASERQDFPSPLHF. The CDR3 DNA is TGTGCTAGTGAAAGGCAGGACTTTCCGTCACCCCTCCACTTT.